This T cell receptor (beta chain) was profiled in a study of T-cell reconstitution after alpha-beta-depleted transplantation in children. Construction of the TCRbeta library involved unique molecular identifiers. Via MiXCR, TCRdb re-called the PCR reads, giving one row per CDR3 protein. The sample records hundreds of thousands of distinct CDR3 sequences, roughly a tenth being singletons. Looked up from germline, CDR1 is SGDLS and CDR2 is YYNGEE. CDR3 length equals 15 residues. V dropped 4 bases and J dropped 6; count of bases not matched to a gene: 13. This sequence originates from a human donor who donated a stem cell graft to a child with acute myeloid leukemia. The chain employs TRBV9 and TRBJ2-7; 7 bases match TRBD2. The sample in question was PBMCs from the stem cell graft donor, obtained from the stem cell graft. The CDR3 is CASSLRAGERGEQYF. In DNA, the CDR3 is TGTGCCAGCAGCCTTCGGGCGGGAGAAAGAGGCGAGCAGTACTTC.